The TCR beta chain described here comes from a study of shared clonotypes between healthy human individuals. Study results and caveats: Sequencing depth was a factor that was expected to affect clonotype sharing among donors.

This clone occurred a few times. Its cognate antigen is unknown. Several immunoSEQ plates received, in even portions, the genomic DNA of each subset. The unsorted PBMC replicate PCRs were performed with 300 ng DNA, 30,000 to 35,000 T cell genomes. The table came from immunoSEQ multiplex PCR; TCRdb's copy has only in-frame clones and leaves some out. The data hold some 500,000 clones, with less than 80% observed a single time. The CDR3 loop spans 14 amino acids. V trimming: 6 bases; J trimming: 0 bases; junction bases outside the gene matches: 5. Germline V gene sequence: CDR1 SQVTM, CDR2 ANQGSEA. The chain is built from TRBV29-1 and TRBJ1-5; 7 bases map to TRBD1. Input material: PBMCs. The source is a woman in her thirties or forties in good health. Some clones in this sample may be carry-over from other donors' samples. Written as DNA, the CDR3 is TGCAGCGTACTCGGGACAGATAGCAATCAGCCCCAGCATTTT. This encodes CSVLGTDSNQPQHF.